The 29 T cell receptor beta chains presented below share a single source sample, sequenced in a study of PD-1 blockade in classical Hodgkin lymphoma. Every patient was affected by relapse after autologous stem cell transplantation, while exposure to brentuximab vedotin was not uniform. Purified CD4+ T cells were obtained from thawed PBMCs through magnetic negative selection. Libraries were prepared by immunoSEQ multiplex PCR; TCRdb keeps only in-frame clonotypes and omits some of them. The sample has 10,000 to 15,000 clones; 90% are singletons. Specimen: CD4+ T cells from blood, collected at baseline. The receptors here all came from a human donor with classical Hodgkin lymphoma.

The chain is built from TRBV7-9 and TRBJ2-5; TRBD2 is a possible D gene (6 bases). The CDR3 spans 14 residues. The V gene lost 1 base and the J gene lost 5 bases, with 11 bases spanning the gap. The germline CDR1 and CDR2 sequences are SEHNR and FQNEAQ (reference sequence). In DNA, the CDR3 is TGTGCCAGCAGCTTAGAGGAGGGGTTGGAGACCCAGTACTTC. It codes for CASSLEEGLETQYF.

This chain connects TRBV18 to TRBJ2-1; 8 positions agree with TRBD2. CDR3 length: 15 amino acids. Trimming took 2 bases from V and 3 from J; bases not matched to a gene: 3. Per the germline V gene, CDR1 is KGHSH and CDR2 is LQKENI. Written as DNA, the CDR3 is TGTGCCAGCTCACCATTCGGGACTAGCTACAATGAGCAGTTCTTC. Protein sequence: CASSPFGTSYNEQFF.

The J gene is TRBJ2-1, the V gene TRBV5-1; 9 bases are a match to TRBD1. V lost 5 bases and J lost 8; bases outside the gene matches: 2. The CDR3 is 12 residues long. Germline CDR1 is SGHRS and CDR2 is YFSETQ. The DNA for the CDR3 is TGCGCCAGCAGGGGGACAGGGCATGAGCAGTTCTTC. It specifies CASRGTGHEQFF.

The chain links TRBV5-4 to TRBJ2-3, with D possibly being TRBD1 or TRBD2 (5 bases each). Between the trimmed V and J ends, which lost 3 bases and 5 bases, there was a span of 10 bases. The CDR3 has 13 residues. CDR1 SGHNT and CDR2 YYREEE come from the germline V gene (reference sequence). The CDR3 region is CASSSPGLDTQYF. The CDR3, as DNA: TGTGCCAGCAGCTCCCCGGGGCTAGATACGCAGTATTTT.

V gene TRBV6-5 combines with J gene TRBJ2-5; TRBD1 agrees at 7 bases. J was trimmed by 3 bases and V by 4 bases; bases with no gene match: 5. CDR1 is MNHEY, CDR2 SVGAGI, per germline. The CDR3 covers 14 residues. Here the CDR3 reads CASSSGQVKETQYF. The CDR3 DNA is TGTGCCAGCAGTTCTGGACAGGTGAAAGAGACCCAGTACTTC.

The CDR3 loop is CASSQGVRTEAFF. For the CDR3, the DNA is TGTGCCAGTAGTCAAGGAGTCAGGACTGAAGCTTTCTTT. This chain uses TRBV19 with TRBJ1-1, with D hard to call. The ends were cut back, 5 bases at V and 5 bases at J, with 12 bases in the middle. Germline CDR1 and CDR2: LNHDA and SQIVND (reference sequence). This CDR3 has 13 amino acids.

The chain uses TRBV28 and TRBJ1-6; D might be TRBD1 (6 bases). The germline V gene encodes CDR1 MDHEN and CDR2 SYDVKM. V lost 7 bases and J 7 bases, leaving 20 bases between the germline ends. The CDR3 is 16 amino acids. The CDR3 loop reads CASNTSGGARNSPLHF. In DNA form, the CDR3 reads TGTGCCAGCAACACCAGTGGGGGGGCGCGGAATTCACCCCTCCACTTT.

The chain couples TRBV7-2 to TRBJ1-3, with D possibly TRBD1 on 5 matching bases. There are 17 residues in the CDR3. Germline-derived CDR1 and CDR2 are SGHTA and FQGNSA. V lost 6 bases and J 1 base, leaving 19 bases between the germline ends. The CDR3 bases are TGTGCCAGCAGTTATAACTTAGGAGGGGTTTCTGGAAACACCATATATTTT. It is translated as CASSYNLGGVSGNTIYF.

The chain is built from TRBV4-1 and TRBJ2-2; tentatively, D is TRBD2 (5 bases). The CDR3 contains 14 residues. Germline CDR1 is MGHRA and CDR2 is YSYEKL. Trimming shortened V by 4 bases and J by 7 bases, and 13 bases separated the two germline ends. The CDR3 DNA sequence: TGCGCCAGCAGCCGGGAGCGGTTCGACGGGGAGCTGTTTTTT. Its protein product is CASSRERFDGELFF.

The chain is built from TRBV13 and TRBJ1-3; possible D gene TRBD1, 5 bases. The CDR3 is 14 residues long. V lost 3 bases and J lost 1, with 7 bases in between. Germline CDR1 reads PRHDT; CDR2 reads FYEKMQ (reference sequence). CDR3 sequence reads: CASSFPGSGNTIYF. The CDR3 DNA is TGTGCCAGCAGCTTCCCAGGGTCTGGAAACACCATATATTTT.

The gene calls are TRBV18 and TRBJ2-3; no definite D call. CDR1 KGHSH and CDR2 LQKENI come from the germline V gene. The CDR3 loop spans 16 amino acids. V lost 2 bases, J lost 3 bases, and 15 bases lay in between. CDR3 sequence (DNA): TGTGCCAGCTCACCAGCCCAGGCAGTGTCTACAGATACGCAGTATTTT. As protein: CASSPAQAVSTDTQYF.

This clone was seen only once. The J gene is TRBJ1-5, the V gene TRBV25-1; D may be TRBD1 (5 bases). The ends were cut back, 2 bases at V and 5 bases at J, with 13 bases in the middle. CDR3 length: 15 amino acids. CDR1 MGHDK and CDR2 SYGVNS come from the germline V gene. CDR3 residues: CASSEGGGWDQPQHF. The CDR3 DNA reads as TGTGCCAGCAGTGAAGGGGGAGGGTGGGATCAGCCCCAGCATTTT.

The V gene is TRBV27, the J gene TRBJ1-6; 7 bases are a match to TRBD1. The CDR3 is 15 residues long. Losses at the gene ends were 2 bases for V and 7 bases for J; bases not matched to a gene: 5. CDR1 is MNHEY, CDR2 SMNVEV, per germline (reference sequence). Here the CDR3 DNA reads TGTGCCAGCAGTTTAAAGGGGGCGAGGAATTCACCCCTCCACTTT. This gives the protein CASSLKGARNSPLHF.

The chain links TRBV30 to TRBJ2-7; D unclear. V dropped 0 bases and J dropped 8 bases, with 11 bases sitting between them. Germline values: CDR1 GTSNPN, CDR2 SVGIG (reference sequence). The CDR3 loop spans 12 amino acids. Written as DNA, the CDR3 is TGTGCCTGGAGTGTCTTCGAAAGAAAGCAGTACTTC. Protein product: CAWSVFERKQYF. The full variable domain, completed using reference TRBV30 and TRBJ2-7, is SQTIHQWPATLVQPVGSPLSLECTVEGTSNPNLYWYRQAAGRGLQLLFYSVGIGQISSEVPQNLSASRPQDRQFILSSKKLLLSDSGFYLCAWSVFERKQYFGPGTRLTVT.

J is TRBJ2-5 and V is TRBV19, with 7 positions matching TRBD2. V was clipped by 4 bases and J by 5 bases; unmatched bases: 13. The CDR3 covers 16 residues. Germline V gene sequence: CDR1 LNHDA, CDR2 SQIVND (reference sequence). The CDR3 DNA is TGTGCCAGTAGTAACCCCGCGGGGGTAGGGCGTGAGACCCAGTACTTC. Residues: CASSNPAGVGRETQYF.

V gene TRBV28 combines with J gene TRBJ1-5; 7 bases line up with TRBD1. CDR3 length equals 13 residues. V shed 7 bases and J 6 bases; nucleotides not matched to a gene: 6. The germline gives CDR1 MDHEN, CDR2 SYDVKM. Here the CDR3 reads CASTHRGGQPQHF. In nucleotides, the CDR3 is TGTGCCAGCACTCACAGGGGCGGTCAGCCCCAGCATTTT.

V gene TRBV25-1 combines with J gene TRBJ2-2; 7 bases map to TRBD1. V shed 8 bases, J shed 12 bases, and the junction held 12 bases outside the gene matches. Germline CDR1 MGHDK, CDR2 SYGVNS. The CDR3 spans 13 residues. Here the CDR3 reads CASAKTGVVKLFF. The CDR3 nucleotides read TGTGCCAGCGCTAAAACAGGGGTGGTAAAGCTGTTTTTT.

This chain links TRBV9 with TRBJ2-3; no clear D gene. Trimming left V 4 bases short and J 2 bases short, with 5 bases between. Germline CDR1 reads SGDLS; CDR2 reads YYNGEE. The CDR3 contains 12 residues. The CDR3 region is CASSLSTDTQYF. The CDR3 DNA follows: TGTGCCAGCAGCCTTTCCACAGATACGCAGTATTTT. The variable domain in full, completed from reference TRBV9 and TRBJ2-3, reads DSGVTQTPKHLITATGQRVTLRCSPRSGDLSVYWYQQSLDQGLQFLIQYYNGEERAKGNILERFSAQQFPDLHSELNLSSLELGDSALYFCASSLSTDTQYFGPGTRLTVL.

The genes are TRBV2 and TRBJ2-1; D gene uncertain. CDR3 length equals 15 residues. The V gene lost 11 bases and the J gene lost 0 bases, with 17 bases spanning the gap. Germline V CDR1 and CDR2: SNHLY, FYNNEI. CDR3 loop: CAGRTGLSSYNEQFF. The CDR3 DNA is TGTGCCGGACGAACTGGCTTAAGCTCCTACAATGAGCAGTTCTTC.

This clone was recorded only once. The rearrangement uses TRBV11-2 and TRBJ2-7; D may match TRBD1 or TRBD2 (5 bases each). The germline V gene encodes CDR1 SGHAT and CDR2 FQNNGV. V was shortened by 3 bases and J by 6 bases, with 6 bases between the two germline ends. This CDR3 spans 11 amino acids. The CDR3, as DNA: TGTGCCAGCAGCTTGGGACCCGAGCAGTACTTC. Amino acids: CASSLGPEQYF.

CDR3 amino acids: CASSHSTGAGLETQYF. In DNA form, the CDR3 reads TGTGCCAGCAGCCACTCGACAGGGGCGGGTTTGGAGACCCAGTACTTC. The chain links TRBV11-2 to TRBJ2-5; 8 bases fit TRBD1. With 5 bases clipped from V and 5 bases from J, the junction kept 13 bases outside the gene matches. This CDR3 is 16 amino acids long. Germline assignment: CDR1 SGHAT and CDR2 FQNNGV. Full variable domain (rest looked up from reference TRBV11-2 and TRBJ2-5): EAGVAQSPRYKIIEKRQSVAFWCNPISGHATLYWYQQILGQGPKLLIQFQNNGVVDDSQLPKDRFSAERLKGVDSTLKIQPAKLEDSAVYLCASSHSTGAGLETQYFGPGTRLLVL.

J is TRBJ2-3 and V is TRBV19, with D maybe TRBD1 (5 bases). Trimming shortened V by 6 bases and J by 0 bases, and 10 bases separated the two germline ends. The length of the CDR3 is 14 residues. Per germline, CDR1 LNHDA and CDR2 SQIVND (reference sequence). The CDR3 is CASRVGASTDTQYF. In DNA, the CDR3 is TGTGCCAGTAGAGTAGGGGCTAGCACAGATACGCAGTATTTT.

This sequence joins TRBV10-3 and TRBJ2-3; 8 bases agree with TRBD2. The CDR3 loop spans 13 amino acids. Per germline, CDR1 ENHRY and CDR2 SYGVKD. The V segment lost 10 bases and the J segment 6 bases; nucleotides outside the gene matches: 9. Here the CDR3 reads CATSGSGVDTQYF. In DNA, the CDR3 is TGTGCCACAAGCGGGAGTGGGGTGGATACGCAGTATTTT.

The CDR3 bases are TGTGCCACCAGCAGAGGAAATTCGGGAGATACGCAGTATTTT. Its translation is CATSRGNSGDTQYF. This chain uses TRBV15 with TRBJ2-3, with D uncertain. The germline gives CDR1 LNHNV, CDR2 YYDKDF (reference sequence). The CDR3 runs to 14 residues. V was shortened by 1 base and J by 5 bases, with 10 bases between the two germline ends.

V and J are TRBV5-1 and TRBJ1-2; no clear D gene. Deletions cut 0 bases from V and 7 bases from J, with 7 bases between. This CDR3 spans 12 amino acids. The germline V gene encodes CDR1 SGHRS and CDR2 YFSETQ. CDR3: CASSLEGPGYTF. Here the CDR3 DNA reads TGCGCCAGCAGCTTGGAAGGGCCTGGCTACACCTTC.

The rearrangement joins TRBV19 to TRBJ2-1; a weak D match, TRBD2 (6 bases). Trimming stripped 9 bases from V and 2 bases from J, with 14 bases between. Germline V gene sequence: CDR1 LNHDA, CDR2 SQIVND (reference sequence). This CDR3 has 14 residues. The CDR3 region is CASSGLTTYNEQFF. CDR3 DNA: TGTGCCAGCTCGGGACTTACTACCTACAATGAGCAGTTCTTC.

The V call is TRBV29-1, the J call TRBJ1-2; the match to TRBD1 covers 9 bases. After removal of 6 bases from V and 4 bases from J, the junction contained 9 bases not matched to a gene. Germline V lookup: CDR1 SQVTM, CDR2 ANQGSEA. The CDR3 contains 14 residues. The DNA for the CDR3 is TGCAGCGTCGCAGGACAGGGGAACCCCTATGGCTACACCTTC. It specifies CSVAGQGNPYGYTF.

The rearrangement uses TRBV19 and TRBJ1-3; 9 nucleotides line up with TRBD1. Trimming removed 9 bases from V and 4 bases from J; junction bases left unmatched: 10. The germline gives CDR1 LNHDA, CDR2 SQIVND (reference sequence). This CDR3 has 15 amino acids. Here the CDR3 DNA reads TGTGCCAGCTATGAAACCGGGACAGGGGGAAACACCATATATTTT. Protein sequence: CASYETGTGGNTIYF.

This clone has a single count. The chain is built from TRBV28 and TRBJ1-6; D gene uncertain. V lost 6 bases and J 8 bases, leaving 17 bases between the germline ends. This CDR3 is built from 15 residues. Germline CDR1 MDHEN, CDR2 SYDVKM. The CDR3 reads CASSPPGALDSPLHF. The CDR3 DNA sequence: TGTGCCAGCAGCCCGCCAGGCGCCCTCGATTCACCCCTCCACTTT. Combining the CDR3 with reference TRBV28 and TRBJ1-6 gives the whole variable domain DVKVTQSSRYLVKRTGEKVFLECVQDMDHENMFWYRQDPGLGLRLIYFSYDVKMKEKGDIPEGYSVSREKKERFSLILESASTNQTSMYLCASSPPGALDSPLHFGNGTRLTVT.